Below, 4 T cell receptor beta chains from the same sample are listed, as sequenced in a study of early T cells in non-severe SARS-CoV-2 infection. TCRdb processed the 5' RACE reads anew with MiXCR; each CDR3 protein has one entry. This table holds about 88,000 distinct CDR3 sequences, under 15% found once. Sequenced: whole blood. The receptors here all came from an adult who was a healthcare worker with PCR-confirmed SARS-CoV-2 infection or an uninfected control (not recorded which).

Many counts were recorded for this clonotype. This chain connects TRBV5-4 to TRBJ2-7; TRBD2 agrees at 7 bases. Germline CDR1 reads SGHNT; CDR2 reads YYREEE (reference sequence). V was pared by 4 bases and J by 2 bases, with 3 bases of the junction left unmatched. CDR3 length equals 13 residues. The CDR3 DNA reads TGTGCCAGCAGCGAGCGGGACGCCTACGAGCAGTACTTC. Its protein is CASSERDAYEQYF.

The genes are TRBV12-3 or TRBV12-4 and TRBJ2-1; 10 nucleotides line up with TRBD1. V dropped 6 bases and J dropped 7; count of bases not matched to a gene: 9. The CDR3 totals 15 residues. The CDR3 DNA sequence: TGTGCCAGCAGCCCCGGGACAGGGGAGTCAAATGAGCAGTTCTTC. It codes for CASSPGTGESNEQFF.

The chain is built from TRBV20-1 and TRBJ2-5, with D unresolved. The germline V and J ends were trimmed by 2 bases and 2 bases, with 6 bases remaining between them. The CDR3 has 12 residues. Germline V lookup: CDR1 DFQATT, CDR2 SNEGSKA (reference sequence). The CDR3 DNA is TGCAGTGCTAGAAGCGCTCAAGAGACCCAGTACTTC. Translating gives CSARSAQETQYF.

This clonotype was seen ten or more times. The chain couples TRBV20-1 to TRBJ1-5, with D hard to call. The CDR3 has 14 residues. Germline V gives CDR1 DFQATT, CDR2 SNEGSKA (reference sequence). Between the trimmed V and J ends, which lost 2 bases and 0 bases, there was a span of 8 bases. CDR3 sequence reads: CSARIRGSNQPQHF. Written as DNA, the CDR3 is TGCAGTGCTAGAATTCGGGGTAGCAATCAGCCCCAGCATTTT.